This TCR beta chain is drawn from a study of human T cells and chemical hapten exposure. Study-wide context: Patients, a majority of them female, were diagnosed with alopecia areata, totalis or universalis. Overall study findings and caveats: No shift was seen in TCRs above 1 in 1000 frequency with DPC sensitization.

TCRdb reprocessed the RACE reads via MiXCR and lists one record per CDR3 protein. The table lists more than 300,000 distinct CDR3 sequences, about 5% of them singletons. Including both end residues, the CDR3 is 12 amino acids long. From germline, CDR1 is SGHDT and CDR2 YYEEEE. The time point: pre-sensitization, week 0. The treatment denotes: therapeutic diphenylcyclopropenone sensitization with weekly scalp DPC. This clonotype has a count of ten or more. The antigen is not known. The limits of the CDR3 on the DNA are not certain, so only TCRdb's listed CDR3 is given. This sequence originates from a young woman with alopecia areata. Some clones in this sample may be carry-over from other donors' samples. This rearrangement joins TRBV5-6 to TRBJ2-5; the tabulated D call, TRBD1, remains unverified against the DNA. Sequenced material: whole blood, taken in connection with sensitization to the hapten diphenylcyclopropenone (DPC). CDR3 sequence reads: CASSFATGTEDF.